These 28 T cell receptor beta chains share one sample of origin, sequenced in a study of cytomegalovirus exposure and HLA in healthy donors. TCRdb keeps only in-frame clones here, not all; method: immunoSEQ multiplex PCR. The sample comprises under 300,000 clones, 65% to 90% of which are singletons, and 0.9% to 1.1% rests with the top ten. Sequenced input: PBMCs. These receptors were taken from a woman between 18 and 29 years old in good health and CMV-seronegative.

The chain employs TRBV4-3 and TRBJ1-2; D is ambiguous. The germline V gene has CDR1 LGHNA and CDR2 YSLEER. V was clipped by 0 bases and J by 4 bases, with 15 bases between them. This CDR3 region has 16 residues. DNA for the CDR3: TGCGCCAGCAGCCAAGACCGTACCCCACTCTCCTATGGCTACACCTTC. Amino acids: CASSQDRTPLSYGYTF.

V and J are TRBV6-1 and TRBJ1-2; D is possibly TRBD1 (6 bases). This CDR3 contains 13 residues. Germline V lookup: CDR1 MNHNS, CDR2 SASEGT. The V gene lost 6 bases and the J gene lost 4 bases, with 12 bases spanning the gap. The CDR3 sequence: CASRHREFYGYTF. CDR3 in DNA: TGTGCCAGCAGGCACAGGGAGTTCTATGGCTACACCTTC.

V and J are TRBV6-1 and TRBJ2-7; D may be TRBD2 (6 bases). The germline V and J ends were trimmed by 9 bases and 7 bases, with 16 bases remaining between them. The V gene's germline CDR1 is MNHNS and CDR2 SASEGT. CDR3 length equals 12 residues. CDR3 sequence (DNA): TGTGCCAGTTCGCCGGAGGGGTGGGAGCAGTACTTC. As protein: CASSPEGWEQYF.

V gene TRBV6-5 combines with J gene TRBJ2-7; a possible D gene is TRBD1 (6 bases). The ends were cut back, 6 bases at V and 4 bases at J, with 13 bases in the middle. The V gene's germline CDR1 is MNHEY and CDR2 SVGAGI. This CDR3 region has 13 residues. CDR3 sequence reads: CASSRTEGYEQYF. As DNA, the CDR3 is TGTGCCAGCAGCAGGACAGAAGGATACGAGCAGTACTTC.

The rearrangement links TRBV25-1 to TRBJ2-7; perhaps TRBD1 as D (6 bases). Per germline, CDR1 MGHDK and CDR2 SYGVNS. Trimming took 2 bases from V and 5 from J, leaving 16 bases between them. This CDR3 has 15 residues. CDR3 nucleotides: TGTGCCAGCAGTGAAAATGAAAGGGGGTTGGACGAGCAGTACTTC. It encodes CASSENERGLDEQYF.

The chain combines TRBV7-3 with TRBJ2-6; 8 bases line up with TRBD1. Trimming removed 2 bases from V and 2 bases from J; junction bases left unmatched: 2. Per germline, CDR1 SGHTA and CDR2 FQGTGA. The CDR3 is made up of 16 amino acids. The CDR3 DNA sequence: TGTGCCAGCAGCTTACAGGGGGCGGCTGGGGCCAACGTCCTGACTTTC. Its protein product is CASSLQGAAGANVLTF. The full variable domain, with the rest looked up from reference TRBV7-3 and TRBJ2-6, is GAGVSQTPSNKVTEKGKYVELRCDPISGHTALYWYRQSLGQGPEFLIYFQGTGAADDSGLPNDRFFAVRPEGSVSTLKIQRTERGDSAVYLCASSLQGAAGANVLTFGAGSRLTVL.

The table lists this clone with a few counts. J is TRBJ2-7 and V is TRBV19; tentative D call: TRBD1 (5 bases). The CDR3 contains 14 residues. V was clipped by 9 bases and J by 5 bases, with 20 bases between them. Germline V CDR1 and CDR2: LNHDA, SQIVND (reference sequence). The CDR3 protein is CASQPHDRPNEQYF. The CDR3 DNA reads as TGTGCCAGCCAACCCCACGACAGACCCAACGAGCAGTACTTC.

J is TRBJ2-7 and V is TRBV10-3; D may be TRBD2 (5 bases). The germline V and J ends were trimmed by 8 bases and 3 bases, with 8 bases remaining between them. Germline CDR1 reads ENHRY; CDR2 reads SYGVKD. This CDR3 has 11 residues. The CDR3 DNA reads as TGTGCCATCCGAGGGAACTACGAGCAGTACTTC. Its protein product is CAIRGNYEQYF.

CDR3 sequence (DNA): TGCAGCGTTGTATCCAGCGGGAGCGGCGAGCAGTTCTTC. It encodes CSVVSSGSGEQFF. This chain joins TRBV29-1 and TRBJ2-1; 8 bases align to TRBD2. Germline loops: CDR1 SQVTM, CDR2 ANQGSEA. Trimming removed 4 bases from V and 10 bases from J; junction bases left unmatched: 9. This CDR3 comprises 13 residues.

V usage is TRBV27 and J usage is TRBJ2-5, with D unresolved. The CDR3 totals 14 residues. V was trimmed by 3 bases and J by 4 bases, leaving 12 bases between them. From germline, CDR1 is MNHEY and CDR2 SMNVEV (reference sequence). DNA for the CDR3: TGTGCCAGCAGTTTCACGAATCTAGGAGAGACCCAGTACTTC. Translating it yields CASSFTNLGETQYF.

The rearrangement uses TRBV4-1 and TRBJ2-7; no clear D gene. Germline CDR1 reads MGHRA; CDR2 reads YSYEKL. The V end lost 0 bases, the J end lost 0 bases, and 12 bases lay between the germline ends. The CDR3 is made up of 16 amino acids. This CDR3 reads CASSQDLQANSYEQYF. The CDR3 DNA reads TGCGCCAGCAGCCAAGATCTCCAGGCCAACTCCTACGAGCAGTACTTC.

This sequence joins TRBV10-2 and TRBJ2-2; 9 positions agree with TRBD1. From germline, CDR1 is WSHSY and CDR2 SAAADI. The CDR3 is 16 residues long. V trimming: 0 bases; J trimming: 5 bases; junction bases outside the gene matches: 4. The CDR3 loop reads CASSESGTGRTGELFF. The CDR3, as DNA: TGCGCCAGCAGTGAGTCGGGGACAGGGAGGACCGGGGAGCTGTTTTTT.

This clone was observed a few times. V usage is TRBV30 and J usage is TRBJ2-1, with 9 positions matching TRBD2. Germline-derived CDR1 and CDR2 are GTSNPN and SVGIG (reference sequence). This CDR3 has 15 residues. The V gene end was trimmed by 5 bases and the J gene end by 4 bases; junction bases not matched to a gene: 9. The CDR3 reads CAWATGLAYYNEQFF. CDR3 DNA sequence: TGTGCCTGGGCTACCGGACTAGCGTATTACAATGAGCAGTTCTTC.

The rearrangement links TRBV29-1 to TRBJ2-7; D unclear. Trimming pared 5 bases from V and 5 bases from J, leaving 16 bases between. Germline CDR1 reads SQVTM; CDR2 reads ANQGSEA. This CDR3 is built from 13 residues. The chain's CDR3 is CSVMGRFGNEQYF. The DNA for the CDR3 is TGCAGCGTTATGGGCAGGTTCGGCAACGAGCAGTACTTC.

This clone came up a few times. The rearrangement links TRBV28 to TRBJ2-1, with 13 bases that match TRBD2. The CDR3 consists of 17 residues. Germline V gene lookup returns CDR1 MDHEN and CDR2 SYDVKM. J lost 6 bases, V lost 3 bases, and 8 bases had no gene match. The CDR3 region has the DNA TGTGCCAGCAGTTTGATAGGACTAGCGGGAGTGGGCAATGAGCAGTTCTTC. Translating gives CASSLIGLAGVGNEQFF.

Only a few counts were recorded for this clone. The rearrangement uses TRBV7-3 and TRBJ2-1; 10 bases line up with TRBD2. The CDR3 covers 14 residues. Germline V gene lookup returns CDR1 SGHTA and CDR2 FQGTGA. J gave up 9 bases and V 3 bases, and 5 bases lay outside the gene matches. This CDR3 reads CASSFSGGPVEQFF. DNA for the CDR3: TGTGCCAGCAGCTTTAGCGGGGGGCCGGTTGAGCAGTTCTTC.

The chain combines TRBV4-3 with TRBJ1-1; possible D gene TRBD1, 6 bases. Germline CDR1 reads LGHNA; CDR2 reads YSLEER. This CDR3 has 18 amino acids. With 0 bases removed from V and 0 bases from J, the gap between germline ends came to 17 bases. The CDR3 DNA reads TGCGCCAGCAGCCAAGATTTTCAGGGGTCTGAAATGAACACTGAAGCTTTCTTT. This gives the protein CASSQDFQGSEMNTEAFF.

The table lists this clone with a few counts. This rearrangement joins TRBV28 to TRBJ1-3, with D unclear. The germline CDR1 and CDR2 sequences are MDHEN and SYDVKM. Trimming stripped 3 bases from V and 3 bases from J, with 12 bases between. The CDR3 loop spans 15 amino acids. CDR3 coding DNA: TGTGCCAGCAGTTTGTCGGCGGAGGGTGGAAACACCATATATTTT. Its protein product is CASSLSAEGGNTIYF.

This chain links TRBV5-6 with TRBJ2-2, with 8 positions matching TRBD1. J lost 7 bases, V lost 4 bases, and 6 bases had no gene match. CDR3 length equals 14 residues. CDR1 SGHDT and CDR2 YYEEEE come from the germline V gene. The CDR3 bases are TGTGCCAGCAGCACGGACAGGGAAGGCGGGGAGCTGTTTTTT. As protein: CASSTDREGGELFF.

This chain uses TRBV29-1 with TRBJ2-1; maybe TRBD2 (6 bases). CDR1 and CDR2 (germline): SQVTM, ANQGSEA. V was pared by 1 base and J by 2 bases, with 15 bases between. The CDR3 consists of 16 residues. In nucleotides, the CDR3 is TGCAGCGTTGAAGGCGGGGCGGCAGTCGCCTACAATGAGCAGTTCTTC. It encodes CSVEGGAAVAYNEQFF.

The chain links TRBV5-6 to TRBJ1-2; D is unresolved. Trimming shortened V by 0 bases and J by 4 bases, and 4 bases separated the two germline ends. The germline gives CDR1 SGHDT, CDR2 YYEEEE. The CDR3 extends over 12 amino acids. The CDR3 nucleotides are TGTGCCAGCAGCTTGGACAGCTATGGCTACACCTTC. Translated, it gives CASSLDSYGYTF.

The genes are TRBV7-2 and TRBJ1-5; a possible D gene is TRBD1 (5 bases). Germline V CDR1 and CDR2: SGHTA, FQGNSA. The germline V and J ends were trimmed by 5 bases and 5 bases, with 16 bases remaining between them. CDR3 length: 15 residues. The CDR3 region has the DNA TGTGCCAGCAGCCCCAGGGCCCTAACGGATCAGCCCCAGCATTTT. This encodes CASSPRALTDQPQHF.

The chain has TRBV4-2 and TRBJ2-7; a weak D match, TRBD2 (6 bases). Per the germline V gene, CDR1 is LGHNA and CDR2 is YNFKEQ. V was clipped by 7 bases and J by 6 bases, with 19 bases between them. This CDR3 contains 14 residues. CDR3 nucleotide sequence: TGTGCCAGCATGAGAACGGGGGAGCGGTTCGAGCAGTACTTC. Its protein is CASMRTGERFEQYF.

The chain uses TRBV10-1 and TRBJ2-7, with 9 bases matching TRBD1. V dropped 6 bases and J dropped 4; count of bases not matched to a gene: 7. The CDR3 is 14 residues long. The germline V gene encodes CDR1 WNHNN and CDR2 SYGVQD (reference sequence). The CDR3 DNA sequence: TGCGCCAGCAGCCCGGGACAGGGTCTTTACGAGCAGTACTTC. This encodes CASSPGQGLYEQYF.

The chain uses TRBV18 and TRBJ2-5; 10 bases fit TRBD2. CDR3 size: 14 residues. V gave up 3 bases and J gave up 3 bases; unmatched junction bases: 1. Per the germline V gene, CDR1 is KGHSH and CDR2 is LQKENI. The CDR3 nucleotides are TGTGCCAGCTCACCTGGACTAGCGGAAGAGACCCAGTACTTC. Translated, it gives CASSPGLAEETQYF.

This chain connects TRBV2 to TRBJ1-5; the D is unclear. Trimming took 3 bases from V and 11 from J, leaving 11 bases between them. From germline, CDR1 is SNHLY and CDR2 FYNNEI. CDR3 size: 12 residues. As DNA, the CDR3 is TGTGCCAGCAGTGACGACTCCCCGTCCCAGCATTTT. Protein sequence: CASSDDSPSQHF.

DNA of the CDR3: TGTGCCACCCACTGGGGCCTCTCGGGACAGGGAAACTATGGCTACACCTTC. Amino acids: CATHWGLSGQGNYGYTF. The chain joins TRBV19 to TRBJ1-2; TRBD1 matches at 9 bases. The CDR3 runs to 17 residues. After removal of 10 bases from V and 2 bases from J, the junction contained 17 bases not matched to a gene. CDR1 is LNHDA and CDR2 is SQIVND in the germline V gene (reference sequence).

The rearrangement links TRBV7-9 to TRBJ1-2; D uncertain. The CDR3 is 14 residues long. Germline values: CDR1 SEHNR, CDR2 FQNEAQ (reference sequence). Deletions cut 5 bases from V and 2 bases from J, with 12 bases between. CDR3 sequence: CASSPGAPNYGYTF. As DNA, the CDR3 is TGTGCCAGCAGCCCCGGAGCCCCCAACTATGGCTACACCTTC.